Included here is one T cell receptor beta chain sequence, with context. CD4+ cells yielded CD45RA+ naive and CD45RA-negative memory subsets. The record originates from a study of shared clonotypes between healthy human individuals. The table came from immunoSEQ multiplex PCR; TCRdb's copy has only in-frame clones and leaves some out. This repertoire shows 950,000 to 1,200,000 clones, around three quarters found once; its top ten account for 0.89%. The source is a man younger than 35 in good health. Some clones in this sample may be carry-over from other donors' samples. Sequencing was performed on memory CD4+ T cells from PBMCs. Subset reported: CD45RA-negative fraction.

The CDR3 DNA reads TGTGCCAGCAGGAAGACTAGCGGGAGTGTCGTTTACGAGCAGTACTTC. It translates to CASRKTSGSVVYEQYF. The chain combines TRBV5-6 with TRBJ2-7; 12 nucleotides align to TRBD2. CDR1 and CDR2 (germline): SGHDT, YYEEEE. V was pared by 5 bases and J by 4 bases, with 10 bases of the junction left unmatched. CDR3 size: 16 residues.